This is a list of T cell receptor beta chains from one sample in a study of early T cells in non-severe SARS-CoV-2 infection. TCRdb re-called the 5' RACE reads through MiXCR, storing one row per CDR3 protein. The sample lists around 64,000 distinct CDR3 sequences, about an eighth occurring once. The sample consisted of whole blood, taken at baseline. Receptors were obtained from an adult who was a healthcare worker with PCR-confirmed SARS-CoV-2 infection or an uninfected control (not recorded which). The CDR3 runs from the conserved cysteine through the conserved F or W.

cdr3_aa: CSARDPTESTGELFF
v_call: TRBV20-1
j_call: TRBJ2-2

cdr3_aa: CASSLGDRGTDTQYF
v_call: TRBV11-3
j_call: TRBJ2-3

cdr3_aa: CASSPMEIHQETQYF
v_call: TRBV18
j_call: TRBJ2-5

cdr3_aa: CASSRSDLLSGYTF
v_call: TRBV2
j_call: TRBJ1-2

cdr3_aa: CSANVPVMNTEAFF
v_call: TRBV20-1
j_call: TRBJ1-1

cdr3_aa: CASSELGGAHEQYF
v_call: TRBV25-1
j_call: TRBJ2-7

cdr3_aa: CASSTFVGSTEAFF
v_call: TRBV9
j_call: TRBJ1-1

cdr3_aa: CASKAGRYTDTQYF
v_call: TRBV7-2
j_call: TRBJ2-3

cdr3_aa: CASRRTGTYNEQFF
v_call: TRBV2
j_call: TRBJ2-1

cdr3_aa: CASSLAAAYEQYF
v_call: TRBV5-1
j_call: TRBJ2-7

cdr3_aa: CSGMGVGTDTQYF
v_call: TRBV29-1
j_call: TRBJ2-3

cdr3_aa: CASSQSNTGELFF
v_call: TRBV3-1
j_call: TRBJ2-2

cdr3_aa: CAWSVSWTEAFF
v_call: TRBV30
j_call: TRBJ1-1

cdr3_aa: CASSSLPGVATGELFF
v_call: TRBV6-4
j_call: TRBJ2-2

cdr3_aa: CASSDLGVRTDTQYF
v_call: TRBV10-1
j_call: TRBJ2-3

cdr3_aa: CASSLMQQENEKLFF
v_call: TRBV5-1
j_call: TRBJ1-4

cdr3_aa: CASILSANVLTF
v_call: TRBV7-2
j_call: TRBJ2-6

cdr3_aa: CASILGIGGATEAFF
v_call: TRBV6-1
j_call: TRBJ1-1

cdr3_aa: CSVEGRKTEAFF
v_call: TRBV29-1
j_call: TRBJ1-1

cdr3_aa: CASSPPGQGSAYTF
v_call: TRBV5-5
j_call: TRBJ1-2

cdr3_aa: CASSLGANAYNEQFF
v_call: TRBV5-1
j_call: TRBJ2-1

cdr3_aa: CSVALRPTDTQYF
v_call: TRBV29-1
j_call: TRBJ2-3

cdr3_aa: CSARDPGASGGHYNEQFF
v_call: TRBV20-1
j_call: TRBJ2-1

cdr3_aa: CAWSGQGSQPQHF
v_call: TRBV30
j_call: TRBJ1-5

cdr3_aa: CASSVGPSYNEQFF
v_call: TRBV9
j_call: TRBJ2-1

cdr3_aa: CASSLRATDTQYF
v_call: TRBV11-3
j_call: TRBJ2-3

cdr3_aa: CASSLAGAVGDTQYF
v_call: TRBV11-2
j_call: TRBJ2-3

cdr3_aa: CASSPAVEGWEQYF
v_call: TRBV6-1
j_call: TRBJ2-7

cdr3_aa: CSVAGTVAKNIQYF
v_call: TRBV29-1
j_call: TRBJ2-4

cdr3_aa: CASSSYTGELFF
v_call: TRBV7-2
j_call: TRBJ2-2

cdr3_aa: CASSLTTTGRDEQFF
v_call: TRBV18
j_call: TRBJ2-1

cdr3_aa: CASFERGTGELFF
v_call: TRBV14
j_call: TRBJ2-2

cdr3_aa: CASGLVLDRSYEQYF
v_call: TRBV12-5
j_call: TRBJ2-7